This T cell receptor (beta chain) emerged from a study of regulatory T cells in long-lasting Graves disease. Germline V gives CDR1 SEHNR, CDR2 FQNEAQ (reference sequence). The V end was cut by 3 bases, the J end by 6 bases, with 11 bases between. The CDR3 runs to 14 residues. The sample holds many counts of this clonotype. Both iRepertoire HTBI primers and Arm-PCR of CDR3 regions were used to build the TCR beta libraries. A single record per CDR3 protein comes from TCRdb applying MiXCR to the multiplex PCR reads. This sample has roughly 420,000 distinct CDR3 sequences, with 15% to 18% found just once. The time point: newly diagnosed GD, antithyroid drugs for less than 3 months. TCR sequences were obtained from RNA taken from PBMCs.

V usage is TRBV7-9 and J usage is TRBJ1-4; D may be TRBD1 (5 bases). This TCR derives from a female donor with Graves disease. The sequencing here drew on peripheral blood mononuclear cells (PBMCs), taken at new diagnosis, from a patient treated with antithyroid drugs. CDR3 region: CASSLQGTDEKLFF. The DNA of the CDR3 is TGTGCCAGCAGCTTGCAGGGAACGGATGAAAAACTGTTTTTT. Full variable domain (remainder filled in from reference TRBV7-9 and TRBJ1-4): DTGVSQNPRHKITKRGQNVTFRCDPISEHNRLYWYRQTLGQGPEFLTYFQNEAQLEKSRLLSDRFSAERPKGSFSTLEIQRTEQGDSAMYLCASSLQGTDEKLFFGSGTQLSVL.